This TCR beta chain came from a study of chemoradiotherapy in HPV16-positive cancers. This clone qualifies as medium-sized. The CDR3 has 14 residues. Germline V gives CDR1 SGHAT, CDR2 FQNNGV. The V gene lost 4 bases and the J gene lost 0 bases, with 10 bases spanning the gap. Using immunoSEQ multiplex PCR, the repertoire was profiled, and TCRdb retains in-frame clones only, with some absent. The data contain about 17,000 clones, approximately 90% of them singletons. V is TRBV11-2 and J is TRBJ2-7; D not certain. The input for sequencing was blood, taken from a patient who underwent chemoradiotherapy. The TCR comes from a human donor with HPV-associated anogenital cancer. CDR3 coding DNA: TGTGCCAGCAGCTCCGGGCCTAGCTCCTACGAGCAGTACTTC. Protein product: CASSSGPSSYEQYF. Using reference TRBV11-2 and TRBJ2-7 for the parts outside the CDR3, the full variable domain is EAGVAQSPRYKIIEKRQSVAFWCNPISGHATLYWYQQILGQGPKLLIQFQNNGVVDDSQLPKDRFSAERLKGVDSTLKIQPAKLEDSAVYLCASSSGPSSYEQYFGPGTRLTVT.